Only one count was recorded for the clone carrying this TCR beta chain. Its antigen is currently unknown. The data were produced by immunoSEQ multiplex PCR, yet TCRdb's version contains in-frame clones alone and is incomplete. The top ten clones hold 10% to 15% of a sample with over 100,000 clones, about 86% of them seen once. The trim removed 1 base at V and 0 bases at J, leaving 20 bases unmatched. The CDR3 contains 22 residues. Per germline, CDR1 LGHNA and CDR2 YSLEER. These data originate in a study of T cell responses to AZD1222 COVID-19 vaccine. Study results and caveats: Donors were mostly white British, more females; clonal diversity possibly underestimated.

The sequence derives from an adult in good health. The J gene is TRBJ1-5, the V gene TRBV4-3, with 8 bases fitting TRBD1. This material consisted of peripheral blood, taken on day 0 of AZD1222 vaccination. In DNA form, the CDR3 reads TGCGCCAGCAGCCAAGGCGGGCCCACACGACAGGGGTATAACCATAGCAATCAGCCCCAGCATTTT. It is translated as CASSQGGPTRQGYNHSNQPQHF.